The 2 T cell receptor beta chains in this list originate from one sample, sequenced in a study of blood T cell repertoires in COVID-19. Profiling relied on immunoSEQ multiplex PCR, and the TCRdb table lists in-frame clones only, not all of them. The table has approximately 190,000 clones, almost 85% seen once. Input material: peripheral blood. The source of these receptors is a woman aged 70 to 79 with active or convalescent COVID-19.

V usage is TRBV28 and J usage is TRBJ1-2; D remains ambiguous. The ends were cut back, 6 bases at V and 8 bases at J, with 13 bases in the middle. This CDR3 is built from 12 residues. Germline V gives CDR1 MDHEN, CDR2 SYDVKM. CDR3 in amino acids: CASSERARGYTF. In nucleotides, the CDR3 is TGTGCCAGCAGCGAGAGGGCACGGGGCTACACCTTC.

The chain couples TRBV28 to TRBJ2-3, with a possible D match to TRBD2 (5 bases). The CDR3 extends over 19 amino acids. V lost 0 bases, J lost 2 bases, and 21 bases lay in between. From germline, CDR1 is MDHEN and CDR2 SYDVKM. The CDR3 spells CASSLWGVRIAPSTDTQYF. The CDR3 region has the DNA TGTGCCAGCAGTTTATGGGGAGTGAGGATCGCCCCATCCACAGATACGCAGTATTTT.